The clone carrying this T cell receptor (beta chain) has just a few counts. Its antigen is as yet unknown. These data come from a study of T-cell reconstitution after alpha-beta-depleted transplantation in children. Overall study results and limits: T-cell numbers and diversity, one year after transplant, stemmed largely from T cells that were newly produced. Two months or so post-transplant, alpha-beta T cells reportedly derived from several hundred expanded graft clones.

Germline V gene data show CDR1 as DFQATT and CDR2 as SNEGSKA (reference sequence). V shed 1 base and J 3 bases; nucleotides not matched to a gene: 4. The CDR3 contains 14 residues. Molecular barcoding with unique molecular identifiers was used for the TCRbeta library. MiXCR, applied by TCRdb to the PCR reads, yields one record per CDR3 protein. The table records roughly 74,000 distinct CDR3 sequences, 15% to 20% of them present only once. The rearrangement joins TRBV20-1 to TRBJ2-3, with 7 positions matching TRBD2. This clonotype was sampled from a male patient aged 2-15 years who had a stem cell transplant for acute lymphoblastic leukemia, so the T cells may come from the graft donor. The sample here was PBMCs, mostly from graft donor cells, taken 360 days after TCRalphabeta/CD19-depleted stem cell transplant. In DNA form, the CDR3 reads TGCAGTGCTAGAGGACTAGCTAAAACAGATACGCAGTATTTT. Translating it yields CSARGLAKTDTQYF.